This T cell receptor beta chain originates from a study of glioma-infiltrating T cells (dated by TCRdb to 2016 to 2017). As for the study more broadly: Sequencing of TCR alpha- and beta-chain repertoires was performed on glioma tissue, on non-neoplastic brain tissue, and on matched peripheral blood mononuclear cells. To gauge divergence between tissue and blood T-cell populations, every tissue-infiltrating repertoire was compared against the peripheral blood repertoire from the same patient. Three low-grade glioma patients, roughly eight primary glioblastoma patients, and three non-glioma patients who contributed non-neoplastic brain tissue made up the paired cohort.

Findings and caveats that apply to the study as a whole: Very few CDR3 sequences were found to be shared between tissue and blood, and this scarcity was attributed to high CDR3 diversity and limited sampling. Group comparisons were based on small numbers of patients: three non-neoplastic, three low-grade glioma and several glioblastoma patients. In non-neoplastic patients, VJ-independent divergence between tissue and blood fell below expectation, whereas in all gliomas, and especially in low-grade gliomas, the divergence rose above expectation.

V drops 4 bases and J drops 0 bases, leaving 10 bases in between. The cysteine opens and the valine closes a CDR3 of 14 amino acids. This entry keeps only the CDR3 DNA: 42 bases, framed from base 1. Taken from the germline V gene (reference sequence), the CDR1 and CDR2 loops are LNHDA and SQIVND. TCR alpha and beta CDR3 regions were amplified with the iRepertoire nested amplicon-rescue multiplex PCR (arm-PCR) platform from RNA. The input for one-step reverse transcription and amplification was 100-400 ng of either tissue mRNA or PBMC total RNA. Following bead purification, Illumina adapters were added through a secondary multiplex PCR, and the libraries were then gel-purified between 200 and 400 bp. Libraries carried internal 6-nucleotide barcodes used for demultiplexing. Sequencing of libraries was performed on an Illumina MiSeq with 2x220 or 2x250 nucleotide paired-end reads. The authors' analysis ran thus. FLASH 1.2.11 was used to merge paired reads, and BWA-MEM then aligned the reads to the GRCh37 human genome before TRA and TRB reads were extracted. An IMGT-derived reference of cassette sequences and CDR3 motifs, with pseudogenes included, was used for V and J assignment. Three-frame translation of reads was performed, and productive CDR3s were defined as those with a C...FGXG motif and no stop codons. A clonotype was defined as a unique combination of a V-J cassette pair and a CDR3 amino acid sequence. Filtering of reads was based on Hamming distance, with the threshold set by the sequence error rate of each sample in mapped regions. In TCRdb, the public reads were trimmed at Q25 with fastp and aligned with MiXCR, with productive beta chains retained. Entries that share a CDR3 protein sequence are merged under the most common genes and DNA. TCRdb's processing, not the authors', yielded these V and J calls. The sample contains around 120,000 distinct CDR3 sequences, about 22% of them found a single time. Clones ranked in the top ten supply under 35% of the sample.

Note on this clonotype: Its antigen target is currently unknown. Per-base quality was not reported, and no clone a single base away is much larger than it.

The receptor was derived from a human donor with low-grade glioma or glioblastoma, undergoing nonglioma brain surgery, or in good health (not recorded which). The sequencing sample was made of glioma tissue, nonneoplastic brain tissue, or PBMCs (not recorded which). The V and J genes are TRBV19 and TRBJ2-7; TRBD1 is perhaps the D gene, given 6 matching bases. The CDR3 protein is CASSSTGNSYEQYV. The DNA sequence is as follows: TGTGCCAGTAGTAGCACAGGGAACTCCTACGAGCAGTACGTC.